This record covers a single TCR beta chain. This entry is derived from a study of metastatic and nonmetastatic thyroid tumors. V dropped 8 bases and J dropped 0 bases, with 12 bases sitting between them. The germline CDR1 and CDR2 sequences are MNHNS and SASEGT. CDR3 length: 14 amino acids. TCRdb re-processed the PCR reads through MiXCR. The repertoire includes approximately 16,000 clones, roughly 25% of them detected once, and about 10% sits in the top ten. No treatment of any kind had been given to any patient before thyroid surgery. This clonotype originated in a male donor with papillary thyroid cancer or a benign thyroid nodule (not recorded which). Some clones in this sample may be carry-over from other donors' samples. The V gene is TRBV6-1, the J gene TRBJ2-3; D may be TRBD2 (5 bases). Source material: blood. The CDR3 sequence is CASAERGSTDTQYF. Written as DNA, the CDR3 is TGTGCCAGCGCCGAACGGGGTAGCACAGATACGCAGTATTTT.